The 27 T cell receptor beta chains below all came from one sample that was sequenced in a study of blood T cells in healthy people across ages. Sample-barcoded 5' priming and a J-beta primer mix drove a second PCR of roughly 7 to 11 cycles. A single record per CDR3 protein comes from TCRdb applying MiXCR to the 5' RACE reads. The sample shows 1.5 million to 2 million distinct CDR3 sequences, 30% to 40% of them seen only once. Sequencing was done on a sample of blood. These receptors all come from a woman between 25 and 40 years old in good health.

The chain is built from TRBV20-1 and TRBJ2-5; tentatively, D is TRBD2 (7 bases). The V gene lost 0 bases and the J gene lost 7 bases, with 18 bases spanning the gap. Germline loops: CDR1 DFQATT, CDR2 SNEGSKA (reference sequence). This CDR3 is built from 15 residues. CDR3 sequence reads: CSARDGQRRGATQYF. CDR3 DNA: TGCAGTGCTAGAGATGGGCAACGTCGGGGGGCGACCCAGTACTTC.

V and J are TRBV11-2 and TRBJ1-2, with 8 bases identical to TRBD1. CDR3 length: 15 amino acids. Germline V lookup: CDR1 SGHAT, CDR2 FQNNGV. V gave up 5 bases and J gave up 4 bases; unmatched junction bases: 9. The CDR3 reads CASSLNPGQVYGYTF. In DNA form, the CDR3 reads TGTGCCAGCAGCCTAAATCCGGGACAGGTCTATGGCTACACCTTC. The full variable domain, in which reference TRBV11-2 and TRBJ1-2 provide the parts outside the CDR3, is EAGVAQSPRYKIIEKRQSVAFWCNPISGHATLYWYQQILGQGPKLLIQFQNNGVVDDSQLPKDRFSAERLKGVDSTLKIQPAKLEDSAVYLCASSLNPGQVYGYTFGSGTRLTVV.

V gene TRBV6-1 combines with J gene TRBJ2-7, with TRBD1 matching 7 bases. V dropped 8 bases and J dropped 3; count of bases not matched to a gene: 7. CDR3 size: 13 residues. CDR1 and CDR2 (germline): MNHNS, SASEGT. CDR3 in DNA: TGTGCCAGCGAAGAGTCAGGGGGCTACGAGCAGTACTTC. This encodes CASEESGGYEQYF.

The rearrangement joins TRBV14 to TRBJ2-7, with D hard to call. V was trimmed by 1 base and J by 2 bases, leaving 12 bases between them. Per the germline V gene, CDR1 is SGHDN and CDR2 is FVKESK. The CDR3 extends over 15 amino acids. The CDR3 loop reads CASSQVDGKPYEQYF. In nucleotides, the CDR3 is TGTGCCAGCAGCCAAGTCGATGGGAAACCCTACGAGCAGTACTTC.

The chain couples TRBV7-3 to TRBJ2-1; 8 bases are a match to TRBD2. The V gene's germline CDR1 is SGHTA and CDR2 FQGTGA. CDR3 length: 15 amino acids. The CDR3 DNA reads TGTGCTGGCAGCTACAGCGGGAGCAAAGTCAATGAGCAGTTCTTC. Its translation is CAGSYSGSKVNEQFF.

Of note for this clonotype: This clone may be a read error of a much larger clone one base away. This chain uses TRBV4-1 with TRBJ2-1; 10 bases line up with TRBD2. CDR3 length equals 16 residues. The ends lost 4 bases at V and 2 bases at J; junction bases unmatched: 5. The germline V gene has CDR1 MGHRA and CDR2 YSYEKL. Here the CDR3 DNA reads TGCGCCAGCAGCCTCCTACTAGCGGGGCCCTACAATGAGCAGTTCTTC. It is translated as CASSLLLAGPYNEQFF.

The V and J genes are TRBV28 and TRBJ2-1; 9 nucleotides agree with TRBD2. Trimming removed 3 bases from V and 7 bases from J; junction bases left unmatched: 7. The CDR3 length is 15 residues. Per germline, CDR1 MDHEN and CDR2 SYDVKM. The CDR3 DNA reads TGTGCCAGCAGTTTGGGCGGGAGGGCTTCAAATGAGCAGTTCTTC. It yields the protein CASSLGGRASNEQFF.

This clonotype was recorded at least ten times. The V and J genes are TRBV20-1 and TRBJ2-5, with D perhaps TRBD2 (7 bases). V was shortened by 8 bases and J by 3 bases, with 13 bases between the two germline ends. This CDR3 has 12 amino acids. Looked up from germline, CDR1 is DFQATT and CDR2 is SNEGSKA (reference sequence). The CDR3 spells CSLGGLEETQYF. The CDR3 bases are TGCAGTCTCGGGGGGCTTGAAGAGACCCAGTACTTC.

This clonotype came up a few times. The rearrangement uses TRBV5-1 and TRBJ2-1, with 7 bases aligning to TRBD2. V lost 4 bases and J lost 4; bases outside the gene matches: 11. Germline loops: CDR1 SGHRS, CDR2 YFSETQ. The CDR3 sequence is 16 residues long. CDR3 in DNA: TGCGCCAGCAGCGATCCGAGACTAGCTTTGTACAATGAGCAGTTCTTC. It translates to CASSDPRLALYNEQFF.

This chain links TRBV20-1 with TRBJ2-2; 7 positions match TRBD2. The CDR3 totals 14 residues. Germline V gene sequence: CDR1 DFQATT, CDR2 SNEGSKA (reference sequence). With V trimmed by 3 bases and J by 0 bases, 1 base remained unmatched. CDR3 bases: TGCAGTGCTAGGCTAGCGGCGAACACCGGGGAGCTGTTTTTT. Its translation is CSARLAANTGELFF.

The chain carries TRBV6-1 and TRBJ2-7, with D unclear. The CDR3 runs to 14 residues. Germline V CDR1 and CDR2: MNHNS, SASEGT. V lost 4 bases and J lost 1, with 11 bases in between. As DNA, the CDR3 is TGTGCCAGCAGTGCGACCCAGGTTTCCTACGAGCAGTACTTC. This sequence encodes CASSATQVSYEQYF.

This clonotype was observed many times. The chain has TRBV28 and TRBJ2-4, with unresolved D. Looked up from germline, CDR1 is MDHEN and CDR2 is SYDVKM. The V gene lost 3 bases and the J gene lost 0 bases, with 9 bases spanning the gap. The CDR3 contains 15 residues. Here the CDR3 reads CASSFESLAKNIQYF. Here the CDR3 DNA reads TGTGCCAGCAGTTTTGAATCTTTAGCCAAAAACATTCAGTACTTC.

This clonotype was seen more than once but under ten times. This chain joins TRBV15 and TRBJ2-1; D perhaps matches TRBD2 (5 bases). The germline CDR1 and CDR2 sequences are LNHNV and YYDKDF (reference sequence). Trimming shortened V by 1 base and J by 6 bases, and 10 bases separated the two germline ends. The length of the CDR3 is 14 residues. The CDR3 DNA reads TGTGCCACCAGCAGAGTTGCTAGCATCAATGAGCAGTTCTTC. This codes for CATSRVASINEQFF.

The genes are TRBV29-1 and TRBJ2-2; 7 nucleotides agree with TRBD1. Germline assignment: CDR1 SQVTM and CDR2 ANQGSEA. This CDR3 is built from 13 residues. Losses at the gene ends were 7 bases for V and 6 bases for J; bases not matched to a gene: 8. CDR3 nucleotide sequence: TGCAGCGCTTTACAGGGGTCGGCCGGGGAGCTGTTTTTT. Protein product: CSALQGSAGELFF.

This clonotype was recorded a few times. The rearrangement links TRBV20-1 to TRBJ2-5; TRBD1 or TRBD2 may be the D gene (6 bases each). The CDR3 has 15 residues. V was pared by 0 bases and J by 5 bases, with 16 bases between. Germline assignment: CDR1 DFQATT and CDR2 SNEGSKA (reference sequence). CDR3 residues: CSARDPRGRQETQYF. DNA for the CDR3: TGCAGTGCTAGAGATCCCCGGGGGCGGCAGGAGACCCAGTACTTC.

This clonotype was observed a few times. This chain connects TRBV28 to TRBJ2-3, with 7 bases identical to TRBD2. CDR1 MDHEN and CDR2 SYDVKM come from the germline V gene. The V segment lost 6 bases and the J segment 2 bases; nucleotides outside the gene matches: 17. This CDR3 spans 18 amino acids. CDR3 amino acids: CASRGILAGVLSTDTQYF. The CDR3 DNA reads TGTGCCAGCAGGGGGATTTTAGCGGGTGTCCTTTCCACAGATACGCAGTATTTT. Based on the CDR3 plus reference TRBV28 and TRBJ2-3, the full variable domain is DVKVTQSSRYLVKRTGEKVFLECVQDMDHENMFWYRQDPGLGLRLIYFSYDVKMKEKGDIPEGYSVSREKKERFSLILESASTNQTSMYLCASRGILAGVLSTDTQYFGPGTRLTVL.

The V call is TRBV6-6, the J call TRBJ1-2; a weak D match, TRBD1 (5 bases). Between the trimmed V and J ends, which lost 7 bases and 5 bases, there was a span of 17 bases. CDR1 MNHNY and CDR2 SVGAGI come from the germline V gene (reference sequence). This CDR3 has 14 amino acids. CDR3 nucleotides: TGTGCCAGCACCAAGGGAGACAGATCATATGGCTACACCTTC. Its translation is CASTKGDRSYGYTF.

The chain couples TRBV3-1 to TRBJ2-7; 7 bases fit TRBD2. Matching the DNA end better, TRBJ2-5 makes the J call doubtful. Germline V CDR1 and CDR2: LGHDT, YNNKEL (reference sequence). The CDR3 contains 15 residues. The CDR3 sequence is CASRTGTNSLGTQYF. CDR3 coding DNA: TGTGCCAGCAGGACCGGGACTAACTCCTTGGGGACCCAGTACTTC.

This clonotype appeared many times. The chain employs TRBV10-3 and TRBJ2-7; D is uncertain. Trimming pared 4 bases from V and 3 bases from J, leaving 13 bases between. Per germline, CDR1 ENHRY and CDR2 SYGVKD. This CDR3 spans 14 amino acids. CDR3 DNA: TGTGCCATCAGTGTTAGGACGGCAAACTACGAGCAGTACTTC. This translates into CAISVRTANYEQYF.

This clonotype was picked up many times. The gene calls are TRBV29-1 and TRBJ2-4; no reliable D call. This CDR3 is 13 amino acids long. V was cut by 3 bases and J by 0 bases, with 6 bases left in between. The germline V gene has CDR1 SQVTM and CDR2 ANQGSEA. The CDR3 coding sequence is TGCAGCGTTGAGGTCCTAGCCAAAAACATTCAGTACTTC. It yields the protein CSVEVLAKNIQYF.

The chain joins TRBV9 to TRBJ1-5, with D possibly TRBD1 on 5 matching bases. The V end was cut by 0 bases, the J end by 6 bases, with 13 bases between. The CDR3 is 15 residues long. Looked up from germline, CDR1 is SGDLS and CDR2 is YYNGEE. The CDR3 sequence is CASSVGGGKLQPQHF. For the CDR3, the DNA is TGTGCCAGCAGCGTAGGGGGCGGGAAACTTCAGCCCCAGCATTTT.

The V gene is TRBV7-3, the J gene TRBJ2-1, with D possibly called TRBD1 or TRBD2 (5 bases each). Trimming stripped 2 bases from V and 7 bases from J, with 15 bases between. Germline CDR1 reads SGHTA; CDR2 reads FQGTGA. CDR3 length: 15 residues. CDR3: CASSLSRGVWNEQFF. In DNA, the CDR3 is TGTGCCAGCAGCTTATCACGAGGGGTGTGGAATGAGCAGTTCTTC.

CDR3 sequence (DNA): TGTGCCACCAGTCCGGGACACCAAGAGACCCAGTACTTC. Its translation is CATSPGHQETQYF. This rearrangement joins TRBV24-1 to TRBJ2-5, with D perhaps TRBD1 or TRBD2 (5 bases each). V lost 6 bases and J 0 bases, leaving 7 bases between the germline ends. Germline lookup yields CDR1 KGHDR and CDR2 SFDVKD. The CDR3 covers 13 residues.

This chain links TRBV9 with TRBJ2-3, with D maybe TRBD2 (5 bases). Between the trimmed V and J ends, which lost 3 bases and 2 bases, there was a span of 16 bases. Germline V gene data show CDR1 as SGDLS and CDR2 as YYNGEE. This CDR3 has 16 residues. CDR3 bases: TGTGCCAGCAGCGCCCGGAGGCAGCTTACCACAGATACGCAGTATTTT. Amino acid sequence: CASSARRQLTTDTQYF.

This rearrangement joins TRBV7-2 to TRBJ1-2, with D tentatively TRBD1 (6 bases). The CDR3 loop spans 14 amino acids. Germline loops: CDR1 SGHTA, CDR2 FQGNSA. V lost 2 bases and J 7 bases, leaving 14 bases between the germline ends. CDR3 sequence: CASSLIGGAAGYTF. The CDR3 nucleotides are TGTGCCAGCAGCTTAATTGGGGGCGCGGCTGGCTACACCTTC.

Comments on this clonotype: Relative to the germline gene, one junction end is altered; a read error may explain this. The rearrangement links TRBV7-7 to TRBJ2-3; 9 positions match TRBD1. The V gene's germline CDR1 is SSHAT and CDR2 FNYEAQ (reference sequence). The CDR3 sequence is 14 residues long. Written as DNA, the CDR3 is TGTGCCGGCAGCCCCGGACAGGGGTCCGGTACGCAGTATTTT. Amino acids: CAGSPGQGSGTQYF.

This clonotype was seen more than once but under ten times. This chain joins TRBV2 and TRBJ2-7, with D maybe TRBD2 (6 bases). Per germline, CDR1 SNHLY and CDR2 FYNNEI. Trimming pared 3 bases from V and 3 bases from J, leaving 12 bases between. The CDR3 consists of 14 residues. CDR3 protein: CASSDPGLDYEQYF. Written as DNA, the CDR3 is TGTGCCAGCAGTGACCCGGGACTTGACTACGAGCAGTACTTC.